This T cell receptor beta chain was sequenced during a study of cytomegalovirus exposure and HLA in healthy donors. Findings and caveats of the study: It emerged from a later analysis that several of the most significant clusters appeared to be linked to common viral pathogens. Another analysis was done later, and it associated around 17,000 TCR beta sequences with HLA alleles at 0.05 false discovery rate. For most TCR sequences rarity was the rule, although some public TCRs occurred in many donors.

With 4 bases clipped from V and 1 base from J, the junction kept 3 bases outside the gene matches. The CDR3 totals 14 residues. Germline CDR1 is LNHDA and CDR2 is SQIVND (reference sequence). Primers for the PCR totalled 60 Vbeta and 13 Jbeta. Repertoires were generated with immunoSEQ multiplex PCR, while TCRdb's copy carries only in-frame clones and drops some. The table lists approximately 100,000 clones, 70% to 80% of them singletons. With regard to this clone: Its antigen remains unknown.

The J gene is TRBJ1-1, the V gene TRBV19, with 7 bases matching TRBD1. The sample consisted of PBMCs. This clonotype originated in a woman in her 40s in good health and CMV-seronegative. The CDR3 nucleotides are TGTGCCAGTAGTACGGGACAGCAGAACACTGAAGCTTTCTTT. Its translation: CASSTGQQNTEAFF.